The 17 T cell receptor beta chains reported below all come from one sample, sequenced in a study of cytomegalovirus exposure and HLA in healthy donors. 60 Vbeta and 13 Jbeta primers were used in PCR. The method was immunoSEQ multiplex PCR; TCRdb's version includes in-frame clones alone and lacks a portion of them. In the table there are about 140,000 clones, around 78% of which are singletons. Sequencing was performed on PBMCs. The receptor set was obtained from a man in his forties in good health and CMV-seronegative.

J is TRBJ1-1 and V is TRBV12-5, with 8 bases fitting TRBD1. This CDR3 has 15 amino acids. With V trimmed by 3 bases and J by 1 base, 4 bases remained unmatched. Germline CDR1 reads LGHNT; CDR2 reads FRNRAP. CDR3 in DNA: TGTGCTAGTGGTTTAGGACAGGGTTCGAACACTGAAGCTTTCTTT. Translation: CASGLGQGSNTEAFF.

The chain has TRBV9 and TRBJ2-1; perhaps TRBD2 as D (5 bases). Between the trimmed V and J ends, which lost 0 bases and 7 bases, there was a span of 17 bases. Germline V gene data show CDR1 as SGDLS and CDR2 as YYNGEE. The CDR3 length is 16 residues. The CDR3 region is CASSVGGQVLGNEQFF. CDR3 nucleotide sequence: TGTGCCAGCAGCGTAGGCGGGCAGGTCCTGGGGAATGAGCAGTTCTTC.

This chain connects TRBV5-4 to TRBJ1-6; 7 positions match TRBD1. The V segment lost 3 bases and the J segment 8 bases; nucleotides outside the gene matches: 5. The germline gives CDR1 SGHNT, CDR2 YYREEE (reference sequence). The CDR3 sequence is 14 residues long. The CDR3 region has the DNA TGTGCCAGCAGCTCGGGCAGGGGGGATTCACCCCTCCACTTT. It yields the protein CASSSGRGDSPLHF.

V usage is TRBV7-6 and J usage is TRBJ1-2; D gene unclear. Germline V gives CDR1 SGHVS, CDR2 FNYEAQ. CDR3 length: 13 residues. Trimming removed 1 base at V and 4 bases at J, with 7 bases between. The CDR3, as DNA: TGTGCCAGCAGCTTAGGAGCGTCCTATGGCTACACCTTC. This encodes CASSLGASYGYTF.

This clone was seen a single time. The chain is built from TRBV19 and TRBJ2-7, with TRBD1 identical over 7 bases. V trimming: 5 bases; J trimming: 1 base; junction bases outside the gene matches: 8. Germline assignment: CDR1 LNHDA and CDR2 SQIVND (reference sequence). This CDR3 comprises 15 residues. CDR3: CASSLSPGQSYEQYF. The DNA of the CDR3 is TGTGCCAGTAGTCTAAGCCCGGGACAGTCCTACGAGCAGTACTTC.

The rearrangement links TRBV7-9 to TRBJ1-1; maybe TRBD1 (5 bases). The germline V gene encodes CDR1 SEHNR and CDR2 FQNEAQ (reference sequence). V was trimmed by 0 bases and J by 4 bases, leaving 21 bases between them. This CDR3 has 18 residues. The CDR3 bases are TGTGCCAGCAGCTTAGCGTGGGCAGGGACTCAGATGAGCACTGAAGCTTTCTTT. Its translation: CASSLAWAGTQMSTEAFF.

This clone was observed a few times. The same CDR3 can be traced to other DNA sequences in this sample. The genes are TRBV9 and TRBJ2-5; 7 bases line up with TRBD1. There are 16 residues in the CDR3. V lost 0 bases and J lost 4; bases outside the gene matches: 9. Germline values: CDR1 SGDLS, CDR2 YYNGEE. CDR3 in amino acids: CASSVAGAGGGETQYF. DNA for the CDR3: TGTGCCAGCAGCGTAGCTGGGGCAGGGGGTGGAGAGACCCAGTACTTC.

The chain is built from TRBV2 and TRBJ1-2, with D possibly matching TRBD1 (5 bases). The CDR3 runs to 11 residues. Germline V gives CDR1 SNHLY, CDR2 FYNNEI. V was shortened by 7 bases and J by 8 bases, with 11 bases between the two germline ends. DNA of the CDR3: TGTGCCAGCATGATGGGGGGAGGCTACACCTTC. As protein: CASMMGGGYTF.

This chain uses TRBV27 with TRBJ2-5, with TRBD1 matching over 8 bases. Germline V gene lookup returns CDR1 MNHEY and CDR2 SMNVEV (reference sequence). V lost 2 bases to trimming and J lost 6 bases; unmatched junction nucleotides: 8. The CDR3 totals 15 residues. The CDR3 loop reads CASSLGRTGRQTQYF. The CDR3 bases are TGTGCCAGCAGTTTAGGGCGGACAGGGCGACAGACCCAGTACTTC.

The CDR3 region is CASSLDRGMGYTF. CDR3 sequence (DNA): TGCGCCAGCAGCTTGGACAGGGGTATGGGCTACACCTTC. This rearrangement joins TRBV5-1 to TRBJ1-2; 7 bases align to TRBD1. The germline gives CDR1 SGHRS, CDR2 YFSETQ. The CDR3 is made up of 13 amino acids. V trimming: 0 bases; J trimming: 8 bases; junction bases outside the gene matches: 4.

This sequence joins TRBV30 and TRBJ2-7; possible D gene TRBD2, 6 bases. Germline lookup yields CDR1 GTSNPN and CDR2 SVGIG (reference sequence). There are 11 residues in the CDR3. V lost 5 bases, J lost 3 bases, and 8 bases lay in between. The CDR3 loop reads CAWGTVYEQYF. CDR3 nucleotides: TGTGCCTGGGGGACTGTCTACGAGCAGTACTTC.

The gene calls are TRBV5-6 and TRBJ2-2; D unclear. The germline V and J ends were trimmed by 0 bases and 8 bases, with 8 bases remaining between them. The CDR3 is made up of 13 amino acids. Per germline, CDR1 SGHDT and CDR2 YYEEEE. CDR3 DNA sequence: TGTGCCAGCAGCTTGGGCTCTCTAGGGGAGCTGTTTTTT. This translates into CASSLGSLGELFF.

This rearrangement joins TRBV4-3 to TRBJ2-7; D gene ambiguous. The CDR3 spans 14 residues. Trimming left V 8 bases short and J 0 bases short, with 14 bases between. Germline CDR1 reads LGHNA; CDR2 reads YSLEER. The CDR3 here is CASRSHRSSYEQYF. The CDR3 coding sequence is TGCGCCAGCCGCAGCCATAGGAGCTCCTACGAGCAGTACTTC.

The chain uses TRBV28 and TRBJ1-2, with TRBD1 as a possible D gene (6 bases). The V and J ends lost 6 bases and 2 bases respectively, with 13 bases between them. Germline CDR1 reads MDHEN; CDR2 reads SYDVKM. This CDR3 contains 14 residues. The CDR3 bases are TGTGCCAGCAGGTCCCGCCAGGGGAACTATGGCTACACCTTC. Translation gives CASRSRQGNYGYTF.

This chain joins TRBV7-2 and TRBJ2-3; possible D gene TRBD2, 6 bases. Looked up from germline, CDR1 is SGHTA and CDR2 is FQGNSA. Deletions cut 5 bases from V and 4 bases from J, with 10 bases between. The CDR3 spans 13 residues. In nucleotides, the CDR3 is TGTGCCAGCAGCCCTAGCGTGCCAGATACGCAGTATTTT. It codes for CASSPSVPDTQYF. The whole variable domain, filled in from reference TRBV7-2 and TRBJ2-3, reads GAGVSQSPSNKVTEKGKDVELRCDPISGHTALYWYRQSLGQGLEFLIYFQGNSAPDKSGLPSDRFSAERTGGSVSTLTIQRTQQEDSAVYLCASSPSVPDTQYFGPGTRLTVL.

Only a few counts were recorded for this clone. This chain connects TRBV29-1 to TRBJ2-1, with TRBD2 as a possible D gene (5 bases). The germline CDR1 and CDR2 sequences are SQVTM and ANQGSEA. V dropped 1 base and J dropped 8 bases, with 9 bases sitting between them. The CDR3 spans 12 residues. The CDR3 is CSVEGEKDEQFF. CDR3 DNA: TGCAGCGTTGAAGGGGAGAAGGATGAGCAGTTCTTC.

This clone was detected only a few times. This sequence joins TRBV5-6 and TRBJ2-5; 7 bases agree with TRBD2. The J call could be wrong; TRBJ2-7 is a better fit for the DNA end. This CDR3 contains 13 residues. Per the germline V gene, CDR1 is SGHDT and CDR2 is YYEEEE. The DNA of the CDR3 is TGTGCCAGCAGCCCGGGGGGCTCCTACGAGCAGTACTTC. Its translation: CASSPGGSYEQYF.